Following are 6 T cell receptor beta chains from one sample sequenced in a study of T cells after posttransplantation cyclophosphamide. Sequencing used immunoSEQ multiplex PCR; TCRdb keeps in-frame clones, though not all of them. Listed for the sample are approximately 7,500 clones, none seen a single time. A marrow graft followed busulfan-fludarabine conditioning, with cyclophosphamide on days +3 and +4. The sequenced sample was PBMCs, obtained after allogeneic stem cell transplant with posttransplant cyclophosphamide. These receptors were collected from a male patient in his late teens or twenties who received an allogeneic stem cell transplant from an unrelated donor, was CMV-positive, and had acute and chronic GVHD. Some T cells may be the graft donor's.

This clone was counted ten times or more. The CDR3 protein is CSVAAAQETQYF. The CDR3 nucleotides are TGCAGCGTTGCAGCGGCTCAAGAGACCCAGTACTTC. V usage is TRBV29-1 and J usage is TRBJ2-5; perhaps TRBD2 as D (5 bases). V shed 4 bases and J shed 2 bases, with 8 bases lying between them. This CDR3 is built from 12 residues. Germline V gives CDR1 SQVTM, CDR2 ANQGSEA.

This clone came up many times. J is TRBJ2-5 and V is TRBV7-9; a weak D match, TRBD1 (5 bases). Germline CDR1 reads SEHNR; CDR2 reads FQNEAQ (reference sequence). The ends were cut back, 0 bases at V and 0 bases at J, with 8 bases in the middle. The CDR3 spans 15 residues. The CDR3 sequence is CASSLAQEYQETQYF. The CDR3 coding sequence is TGTGCCAGCAGCTTAGCACAGGAGTACCAAGAGACCCAGTACTTC.

This clone was seen repeatedly, ten times or more. The chain couples TRBV9 to TRBJ2-4; TRBD1 might be the D (8 bases). The V end was cut by 5 bases, the J end by 1 base, with 16 bases between. The germline V gene has CDR1 SGDLS and CDR2 YYNGEE. The CDR3 runs to 16 residues. In DNA form, the CDR3 reads TGTGCCAGCAGTTCACAGGGGGGGATGGCCAAAAACATTCAGTACTTC. Protein: CASSSQGGMAKNIQYF.

The chain carries TRBV10-2 and TRBJ2-5, with no clear D. The DNA end is a closer match to TRBJ2-7, so the J assignment may be wrong. The CDR3 consists of 12 residues. Germline CDR1 reads WSHSY; CDR2 reads SAAADI. The CDR3: CASSGFSYEQYF. CDR3 bases: TGCGCCAGCAGTGGGTTCTCCTACGAGCAGTACTTC.

This clone is categorized as medium-sized. The chain uses TRBV4-3 and TRBJ1-1; D gene uncertain. The V gene lost 0 bases and the J gene lost 1 base, with 9 bases spanning the gap. The germline V gene has CDR1 LGHNA and CDR2 YSLEER. The CDR3 sequence is 15 residues long. CDR3 nucleotide sequence: TGCGCCAGCAGCCAAGATGGGCAGCCGAACACTGAAGCTTTCTTT. Encoded protein: CASSQDGQPNTEAFF.

This clone was seen at least ten times. The chain joins TRBV6-6 to TRBJ2-2, with 7 nucleotides matching TRBD1. The CDR3 has 16 residues. The V segment lost 4 bases and the J segment 6 bases; nucleotides outside the gene matches: 11. CDR1 and CDR2 from the germline V gene are MNHNY and SVGAGI (reference sequence). The CDR3 bases are TGTGCCAGCAGTTCCAAGACAGGGAAAGTGGCCGGGGAGCTGTTTTTT. This gives the protein CASSSKTGKVAGELFF.